The entry that follows covers one T cell receptor beta chain sequence. Produced via immunoSEQ multiplex PCR; TCRdb's table is partial and in-frame only. Among some 120,000 clones listed, roughly four fifths were seen once. The data stem from a study of blood T cell repertoires in COVID-19. V was clipped by 6 bases and J by 3 bases, with 11 bases between them. The CDR3 is 13 amino acids. Germline assignment: CDR1 MDHEN and CDR2 SYDVKM. This clonotype was obtained from a human donor in a cohort sampled during active COVID-19. The specimen sequenced was peripheral blood. The J gene is TRBJ1-1, the V gene TRBV28; no definite D call. Written as DNA, the CDR3 is TGTGCCAGCAGGCAGACTAGGGACACTGAAGCTTTCTTT. This translates into CASRQTRDTEAFF.